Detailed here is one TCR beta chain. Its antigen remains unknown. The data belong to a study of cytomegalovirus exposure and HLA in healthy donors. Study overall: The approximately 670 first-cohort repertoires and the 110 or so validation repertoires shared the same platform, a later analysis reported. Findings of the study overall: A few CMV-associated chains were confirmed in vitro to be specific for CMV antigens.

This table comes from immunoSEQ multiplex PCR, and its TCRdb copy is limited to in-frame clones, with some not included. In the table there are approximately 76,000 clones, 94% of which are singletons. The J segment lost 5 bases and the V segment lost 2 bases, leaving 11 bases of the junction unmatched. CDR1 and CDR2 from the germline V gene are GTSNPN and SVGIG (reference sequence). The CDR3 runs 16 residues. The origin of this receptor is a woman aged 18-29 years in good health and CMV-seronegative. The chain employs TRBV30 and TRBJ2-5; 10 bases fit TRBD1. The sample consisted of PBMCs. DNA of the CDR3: TGTGCCTGGAGTCCCATCGGACAGGGGGTCGTCGAGACCCAGTACTTC. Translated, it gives CAWSPIGQGVVETQYF.